This T cell receptor (beta chain) comes out of a study of blood T cell repertoires in COVID-19. Study background: Acute and convalescent COVID-19 specimens originated in the United States, Italy and Spain.

The CDR3 runs 16 residues. V was trimmed by 0 bases and J by 2 bases, leaving 11 bases between them. Germline values: CDR1 MNHEY, CDR2 SMNVEV (reference sequence). The repertoire was sequenced with immunoSEQ multiplex PCR; TCRdb's copy has only in-frame clones and lacks some. The table lists roughly 150,000 clones, roughly 85% of them singletons. Cohort placement rested on clinical history that participants reported themselves. This clonotype originated in a man between 60 and 70 years old who had recovered from COVID-19. This chain links TRBV27 with TRBJ2-1, with a tentative D call TRBD2 (6 bases). Sequencing was carried out using PBMCs or T cells enriched from blood (not recorded which). This chain's CDR3 is CASSLSTGVPYNEQFF. DNA of the CDR3: TGTGCCAGCAGTTTATCAACGGGGGTACCCTACAATGAGCAGTTCTTC.